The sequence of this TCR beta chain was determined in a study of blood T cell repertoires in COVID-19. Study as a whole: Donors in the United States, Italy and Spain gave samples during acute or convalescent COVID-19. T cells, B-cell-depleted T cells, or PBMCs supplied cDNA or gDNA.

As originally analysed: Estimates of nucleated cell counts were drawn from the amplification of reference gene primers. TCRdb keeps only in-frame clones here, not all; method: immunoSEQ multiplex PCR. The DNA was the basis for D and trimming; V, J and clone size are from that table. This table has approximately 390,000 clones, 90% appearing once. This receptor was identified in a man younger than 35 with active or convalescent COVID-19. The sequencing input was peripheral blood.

CDR3 protein: CASSLRDTSGNTIYF. In DNA form, the CDR3 reads TGTGCCAGCAGTTTAAGGGACACCTCTGGAAACACCATATATTTT. The chain joins TRBV28 to TRBJ1-3, with D possibly matching TRBD1 (6 bases). V lost 2 bases, J lost 0 bases, and 8 bases lay in between. The CDR3 extends over 15 amino acids. Germline V CDR1 and CDR2: MDHEN, SYDVKM. The full variable domain, its missing parts supplied by reference TRBV28 and TRBJ1-3, is DVKVTQSSRYLVKRTGEKVFLECVQDMDHENMFWYRQDPGLGLRLIYFSYDVKMKEKGDIPEGYSVSREKKERFSLILESASTNQTSMYLCASSLRDTSGNTIYFGEGSWLTVV.